Presented here are 27 T cell receptor beta chains from one specimen sequenced in a study of shared clonotypes between healthy human individuals. Sequenced by immunoSEQ multiplex PCR; TCRdb stores in-frame clones only, minus some. The table has about 980,000 clones, 76% seen once. Material: memory CD4+ T cells sorted from blood. Subset noted: CD45RA-negative fraction. The receptors were sampled from a man between 18 and 29 years old in good health.

This clone was counted between two and nine times. The rearrangement links TRBV28 to TRBJ1-5; no definite D call. The CDR3 has 14 amino acids. Germline V gene data show CDR1 as MDHEN and CDR2 as SYDVKM. V lost 5 bases and J lost 13, with 21 bases in between. The CDR3 loop is CASSLTQDPGFQHF. The DNA for the CDR3 is TGTGCCAGCAGTCTAACTCAAGACCCGGGGTTTCAGCATTTT.

This sequence joins TRBV21-1 and TRBJ2-1; the table calls TRBD2, which could not be checked here. TRBV21-1 is listed as a pseudogene. The CDR3 spans 16 residues. DNA of the CDR3: TGTGCCAGCAGCGGGCGGGCTAGCGGGAGTCAGAATGAGCAGTTCTTC. It codes for CASSGRASGSQNEQFF.

This chain uses TRBV6-1 with TRBJ1-1; D ambiguous. V was trimmed by 1 base and J by 11 bases, leaving 8 bases between them. Per the germline V gene, CDR1 is MNHNS and CDR2 is SASEGT. This CDR3 region has 11 residues. The CDR3 DNA is TGTGCCAGCAGTGAAGGGGTTGGGGCTTTCTTT. Its translation is CASSEGVGAFF.

V is TRBV2 and J is TRBJ2-1; D is possibly TRBD2 (6 bases). The V and J ends lost 3 bases and 4 bases respectively, with 13 bases between them. Germline CDR1 and CDR2: SNHLY and FYNNEI. CDR3 length: 15 residues. CDR3 in amino acids: CASSDIRTTYNEQFF. The CDR3, as DNA: TGTGCCAGCAGTGACATAAGGACTACGTACAATGAGCAGTTCTTC.

The rearrangement uses TRBV5-4 and TRBJ1-1; D gene uncertain. There are 14 residues in the CDR3. The germline V gene has CDR1 SGHNT and CDR2 YYREEE (reference sequence). Trimming removed 0 bases from V and 2 bases from J, with 8 bases in between. CDR3 residues: CASSLESVNTEAFF. Written as DNA, the CDR3 is TGTGCCAGCAGCTTGGAGTCAGTTAACACTGAAGCTTTCTTT.

The chain links TRBV30 to TRBJ2-3, with 8 positions matching TRBD1. After removal of 2 bases from V and 2 bases from J, the junction contained 9 bases not matched to a gene. The germline V gene has CDR1 GTSNPN and CDR2 SVGIG (reference sequence). The CDR3 runs to 16 residues. The CDR3 coding sequence is TGTGCCTGGAGTACCCAGGGGGCGTATACCACAGATACGCAGTATTTT. Amino acid sequence: CAWSTQGAYTTDTQYF. Complete variable domain (other parts from reference TRBV30 and TRBJ2-3): SQTIHQWPATLVQPVGSPLSLECTVEGTSNPNLYWYRQAAGRGLQLLFYSVGIGQISSEVPQNLSASRPQDRQFILSSKKLLLSDSGFYLCAWSTQGAYTTDTQYFGPGTRLTVL.

With respect to this clone: The same CDR3 arises from other DNA sequences in this sample as well. The chain combines TRBV19 with TRBJ2-2, with TRBD2 matching over 8 bases. V lost 3 bases, J lost 2 bases, and 2 bases stayed unmatched. The CDR3 extends over 15 amino acids. In germline, CDR1 is LNHDA, CDR2 SQIVND (reference sequence). The CDR3 is CASSISGTNTGELFF. The CDR3 DNA is TGTGCCAGTAGTATTAGCGGGACAAACACCGGGGAGCTGTTTTTT.

This clone was seen once. The rearrangement joins TRBV5-6 to TRBJ1-4, with a possible D match to TRBD1 (5 bases). V was shortened by 1 base and J by 8 bases, with 15 bases between the two germline ends. The CDR3 totals 15 residues. Per germline, CDR1 SGHDT and CDR2 YYEEEE. For the CDR3, the DNA is TGTGCCAGCAGCTTGTGGAAGGGGCTGGGGGAAAAACTGTTTTTT. Protein sequence: CASSLWKGLGEKLFF.

The gene calls are TRBV2 and TRBJ1-1; D is unclear. The CDR3 consists of 16 residues. V lost 6 bases, J lost 1 base, and 18 bases lay in between. Germline values: CDR1 SNHLY, CDR2 FYNNEI. CDR3 in amino acids: CASSGVGSSRNTEAFF. CDR3 nucleotides: TGTGCCAGCAGCGGTGTAGGAAGTAGCAGGAACACTGAAGCTTTCTTT.

Comment on this clone: Other DNA sequences in the same sample also yield this CDR3. The chain employs TRBV18 and TRBJ2-2, with 7 bases aligning to TRBD2. The V segment lost 3 bases and the J segment 5 bases; nucleotides outside the gene matches: 0. Germline CDR1 reads KGHSH; CDR2 reads LQKENI. The CDR3 is 13 residues long. CDR3 amino acids: CASSPSGTGELFF. CDR3 sequence (DNA): TGTGCCAGCTCACCTAGCGGGACCGGGGAGCTGTTTTTT.

This clone was recorded a few times. The chain has TRBV12-5 and TRBJ1-3; possibly TRBD1 for D (5 bases). Per germline, CDR1 LGHNT and CDR2 FRNRAP. The CDR3 is made up of 14 amino acids. Trimming took off 2 bases at V and 4 bases at J, with 9 bases between the two ends. The CDR3 loop reads CASGLFGGGNTIYF. The CDR3 DNA follows: TGTGCTAGTGGTTTGTTTGGGGGAGGAAACACCATATATTTT.

The gene calls are TRBV5-1 and TRBJ2-3; TRBD2 might be the D (5 bases). The CDR3 spans 14 residues. V was pared by 2 bases and J by 2 bases, with 9 bases between. CDR1 is SGHRS, CDR2 YFSETQ, per germline. The CDR3 protein is CASSFNDYTDTQYF. The CDR3 region has the DNA TGCGCCAGCAGCTTTAATGACTACACAGATACGCAGTATTTT.

This clone occurred a few times. V and J are TRBV30 and TRBJ1-6; a possible D gene is TRBD1 (6 bases). There are 13 residues in the CDR3. V was shortened by 3 bases and J by 13 bases, with 16 bases between the two germline ends. Germline values: CDR1 GTSNPN, CDR2 SVGIG (reference sequence). This CDR3 reads CAWSLGGPDPLHF. DNA of the CDR3: TGTGCCTGGAGCCTAGGGGGTCCTGATCCCCTCCACTTT. Full variable domain (rest looked up from reference TRBV30 and TRBJ1-6): SQTIHQWPATLVQPVGSPLSLECTVEGTSNPNLYWYRQAAGRGLQLLFYSVGIGQISSEVPQNLSASRPQDRQFILSSKKLLLSDSGFYLCAWSLGGPDPLHFGNGTRLTVT.

As for this clone: Different DNA sequences within this sample yield the same CDR3. This rearrangement joins TRBV10-3 to TRBJ2-7, with D tentatively TRBD2 (6 bases). With 0 bases removed from V and 4 bases from J, the gap between germline ends came to 10 bases. Germline CDR1 ENHRY, CDR2 SYGVKD. The CDR3 has 14 residues. The DNA for the CDR3 is TGTGCCATCAGTGAGTCGGAGGGTGGGTACGAGCAGTACTTC. It is translated as CAISESEGGYEQYF.

In the case of this clone: Distinct nucleotide sequences in the sample also encode this CDR3. J is TRBJ2-3 and V is TRBV5-1, with D tentatively TRBD1 (5 bases). V was cut by 5 bases and J by 6 bases, with 13 bases left in between. The CDR3 is made up of 13 amino acids. CDR1 is SGHRS and CDR2 is YFSETQ in the germline V gene. The CDR3 loop is CASSLQGTDTQYF. CDR3 bases: TGCGCCAGCAGTCTTCAGGGTACCGATACGCAGTATTTT.

In DNA form, the CDR3 reads TGCAGCTCCTCGGGGGGGCCAACAGAGACCCAGTACTTC. Its translation: CSSSGGPTETQYF. The rearrangement joins TRBV29-1 to TRBJ2-5, with 8 positions matching TRBD2. The length of the CDR3 is 13 residues. The trim removed 8 bases at V and 4 bases at J, leaving 9 bases unmatched. The V gene's germline CDR1 is SQVTM and CDR2 ANQGSEA.

The V gene is TRBV5-6, the J gene TRBJ1-1; TRBD1 might be the D (6 bases). The V gene's germline CDR1 is SGHDT and CDR2 YYEEEE. This CDR3 comprises 14 residues. The V end lost 1 base, the J end lost 5 bases, and 12 bases lay between the germline ends. The CDR3 sequence: CASSLPGARTEAFF. CDR3 DNA sequence: TGTGCCAGCAGCTTGCCAGGGGCTCGTACTGAAGCTTTCTTT.

The rearrangement uses TRBV6-5 and TRBJ1-6, with D unclear. V was pared by 0 bases and J by 9 bases, with 9 bases between. In germline, CDR1 is MNHEY, CDR2 SVGAGI. This CDR3 region has 14 residues. This CDR3 is CASSYSTGSSPLHF. DNA of the CDR3: TGTGCCAGCAGTTACTCGACCGGAAGTTCACCCCTCCACTTT.

Notes on this clone: A clone one base away is much larger, so this may be a read error. The chain links TRBV4-3 to TRBJ2-5; unclear D gene. The germline CDR1 and CDR2 sequences are LGHNA and YSLEER. This CDR3 region has 12 residues. V dropped 0 bases and J dropped 5 bases, with 4 bases sitting between them. The chain's CDR3 is CASSQDFETQYF. The CDR3 DNA reads as TGCGCCAGCAGCCAAGATTTCGAGACCCAGTACTTC.

The V gene is TRBV5-1, the J gene TRBJ1-2; D remains unclear. The CDR3 is 16 residues long. Trimming pared 4 bases from V and 4 bases from J, leaving 20 bases between. Germline CDR1 is SGHRS and CDR2 is YFSETQ. CDR3 DNA: TGCGCCAGCAGCCCTGGTGTAGATGGGTTTGGCTATGGCTACACCTTC. As protein: CASSPGVDGFGYGYTF.

This rearrangement joins TRBV28 to TRBJ1-2; the D gene is possibly TRBD1 (5 bases). This CDR3 is built from 13 residues. Germline V gene lookup returns CDR1 MDHEN and CDR2 SYDVKM. Trimming removed 2 bases at V and 4 bases at J, with 8 bases between. The CDR3 DNA sequence: TGTGCCAGCAGTTTAGGGGACCCCTATGGCTACACCTTC. Residues: CASSLGDPYGYTF.

The chain uses TRBV5-1 and TRBJ2-5; TRBD2 matches 11 bases. The trim removed 0 bases at V and 7 bases at J, leaving 5 bases unmatched. The CDR3 is 15 residues long. Germline-derived CDR1 and CDR2 are SGHRS and YFSETQ. The CDR3 nucleotides are TGCGCCAGCAGCTTGGTGGCTAGCGGGGGGACGACCCAGTACTTC. Translated: CASSLVASGGTTQYF. The whole variable domain, filled in from reference TRBV5-1 and TRBJ2-5, reads KAGVTQTPRYLIKTRGQQVTLSCSPISGHRSVSWYQQTPGQGLQFLFEYFSETQRNKGNFPGRFSGRQFSNSRSEMNVSTLELGDSALYLCASSLVASGGTTQYFGPGTRLLVL.

This clone is a singleton in its sample. The chain uses TRBV10-3 and TRBJ2-2; D may be TRBD2 (5 bases). The CDR3 sequence is 16 residues long. Trimming cost V 0 bases and J 4 bases, with 12 bases left between them. The V gene's germline CDR1 is ENHRY and CDR2 SYGVKD. Written as DNA, the CDR3 is TGTGCCATCAGTGAGTCGACCGGGAAGGGCACCGGGGAGCTGTTTTTT. Amino acid sequence: CAISESTGKGTGELFF.

This clone has just one count. The chain joins TRBV19 to TRBJ1-3; D not certain. Trimming removed 3 bases from V and 4 bases from J, with 7 bases in between. The CDR3 is made up of 13 amino acids. Looked up from germline, CDR1 is LNHDA and CDR2 is SQIVND (reference sequence). DNA of the CDR3: TGTGCCAGTAGTATTTTTGGAGGAAACACCATATATTTT. Its protein is CASSIFGGNTIYF.

V gene TRBV5-6 combines with J gene TRBJ2-7; the match to TRBD2 covers 8 bases. In germline, CDR1 is SGHDT, CDR2 YYEEEE. Trimming cost V 4 bases and J 1 base; bases outside gene matches: 7. This CDR3 contains 15 residues. CDR3 in amino acids: CASSPVAGGSYEQYF. CDR3 DNA: TGTGCCAGCAGCCCTGTTGCGGGAGGTTCCTACGAGCAGTACTTC.

J is TRBJ2-7 and V is TRBV19; no reliable D call. The CDR3 runs 15 residues. Germline assignment: CDR1 LNHDA and CDR2 SQIVND (reference sequence). V was shortened by 0 bases and J by 2 bases, with 11 bases between the two germline ends. CDR3 nucleotides: TGTGCCAGTAGTATAGATACAGCAGGTGCCTACGAGCAGTACTTC. As protein: CASSIDTAGAYEQYF.

The chain couples TRBV2 to TRBJ2-2; TRBD1 agrees at 8 bases. Germline loops: CDR1 SNHLY, CDR2 FYNNEI. The CDR3 totals 15 residues. V was clipped by 7 bases and J by 1 base; unmatched bases: 5. CDR3: CASIGQGRNTGELFF. In nucleotides, the CDR3 is TGTGCCAGCATTGGACAGGGCAGGAACACCGGGGAGCTGTTTTTT. Together with reference TRBV2 and TRBJ2-2, the CDR3 gives the full variable domain: EPEVTQTPSHQVTQMGQEVILRCVPISNHLYFYWYRQILGQKVEFLVSFYNNEISEKSEIFDDQFSVERPDGSNFTLKIRSTKLEDSAMYFCASIGQGRNTGELFFGEGSRLTVL.